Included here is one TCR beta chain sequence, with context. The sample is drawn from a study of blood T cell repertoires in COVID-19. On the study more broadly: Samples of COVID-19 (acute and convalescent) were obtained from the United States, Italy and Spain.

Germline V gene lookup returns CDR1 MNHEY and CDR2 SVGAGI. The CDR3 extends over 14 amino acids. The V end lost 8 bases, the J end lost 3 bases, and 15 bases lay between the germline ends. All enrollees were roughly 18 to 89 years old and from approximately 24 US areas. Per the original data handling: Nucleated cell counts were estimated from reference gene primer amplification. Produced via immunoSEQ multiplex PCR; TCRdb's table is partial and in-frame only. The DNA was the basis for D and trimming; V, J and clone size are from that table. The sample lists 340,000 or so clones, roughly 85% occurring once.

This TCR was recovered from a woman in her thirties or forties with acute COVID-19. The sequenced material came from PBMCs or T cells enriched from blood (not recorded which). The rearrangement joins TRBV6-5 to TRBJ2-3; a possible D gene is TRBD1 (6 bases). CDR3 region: CASAAGAFTDTQYF. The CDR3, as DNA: TGTGCCAGCGCAGCAGGGGCCTTTACAGATACGCAGTATTTT.